The clone carrying this TCR beta chain came up a few times. What it binds is not known. The method was immunoSEQ multiplex PCR; TCRdb's version includes in-frame clones alone and lacks a portion of them. The table has 30,000 to 45,000 clones, about 85% seen once. This record comes from a study of T cells in narcolepsy. Trimming cost V 7 bases and J 7 bases, with 20 bases left between them. The CDR3 loop spans 15 amino acids. Per the germline V gene, CDR1 is LNHDA and CDR2 is SQIVND (reference sequence). Regarding the study as a whole: Autoreactive clone sequences were missing from some blood memory CD4+ repertoires.

This clonotype was obtained from a human donor with narcolepsy. The rearrangement joins TRBV19 to TRBJ1-5; D is perhaps TRBD1 (6 bases). The sequenced sample was CD45RA- memory CD4+ T cells from PBMCs. CDR3 bases: TGTGCCAGTAACTATCAGGCAGGGGCAGGACAGCCCCAGCATTTT. It specifies CASNYQAGAGQPQHF.